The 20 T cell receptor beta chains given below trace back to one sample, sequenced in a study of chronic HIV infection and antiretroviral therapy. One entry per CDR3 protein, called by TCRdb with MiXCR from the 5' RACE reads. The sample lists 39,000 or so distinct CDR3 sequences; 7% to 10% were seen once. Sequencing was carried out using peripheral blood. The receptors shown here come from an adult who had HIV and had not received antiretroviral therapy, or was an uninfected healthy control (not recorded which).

The CDR3 sequence: CASSSLAGVSDTQYF. In DNA form, the CDR3 reads TGTGCCAGCAGTTCACTAGCGGGAGTATCAGATACGCAGTATTTT. This chain uses TRBV2 with TRBJ2-3; 11 bases fit TRBD2. Per the germline V gene, CDR1 is SNHLY and CDR2 is FYNNEI. J gave up 4 bases and V 5 bases, and 5 bases lay outside the gene matches. This CDR3 has 15 residues.

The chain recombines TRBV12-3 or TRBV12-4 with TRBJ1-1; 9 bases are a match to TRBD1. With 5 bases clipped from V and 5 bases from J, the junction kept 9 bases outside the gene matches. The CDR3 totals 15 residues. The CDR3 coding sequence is TGTGCCAGCAGTCCCGGGACAGGGACGGGGACTGAAGCTTTCTTT. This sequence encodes CASSPGTGTGTEAFF.

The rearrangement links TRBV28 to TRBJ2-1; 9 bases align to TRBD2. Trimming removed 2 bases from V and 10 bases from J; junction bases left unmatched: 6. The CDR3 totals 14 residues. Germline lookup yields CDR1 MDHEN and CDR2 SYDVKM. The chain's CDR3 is CASSLADAGGEQFF. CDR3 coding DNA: TGTGCCAGCAGTTTAGCGGACGCGGGGGGGGAGCAGTTCTTC.

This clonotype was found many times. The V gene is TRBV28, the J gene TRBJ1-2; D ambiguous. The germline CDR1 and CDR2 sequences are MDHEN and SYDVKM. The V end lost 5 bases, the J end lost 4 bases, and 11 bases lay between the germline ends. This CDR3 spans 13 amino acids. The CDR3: CASSPSTPYGYTF. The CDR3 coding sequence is TGTGCCAGCAGTCCATCGACGCCCTATGGCTACACCTTC.

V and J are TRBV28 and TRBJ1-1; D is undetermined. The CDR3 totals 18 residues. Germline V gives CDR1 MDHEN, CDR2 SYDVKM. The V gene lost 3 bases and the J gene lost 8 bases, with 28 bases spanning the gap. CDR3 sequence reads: CASSLDTPGSRANTEAFF. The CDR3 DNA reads TGTGCCAGCAGTTTGGATACGCCAGGATCGAGGGCGAATACCGAAGCTTTCTTT.

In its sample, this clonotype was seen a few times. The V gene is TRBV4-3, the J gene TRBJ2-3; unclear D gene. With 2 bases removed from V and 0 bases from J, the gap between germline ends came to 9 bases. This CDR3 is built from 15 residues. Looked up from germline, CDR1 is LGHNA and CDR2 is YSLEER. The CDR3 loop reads CASSQSSPSTDTQYF. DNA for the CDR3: TGCGCCAGCAGCCAATCCTCCCCAAGCACAGATACGCAGTATTTT.

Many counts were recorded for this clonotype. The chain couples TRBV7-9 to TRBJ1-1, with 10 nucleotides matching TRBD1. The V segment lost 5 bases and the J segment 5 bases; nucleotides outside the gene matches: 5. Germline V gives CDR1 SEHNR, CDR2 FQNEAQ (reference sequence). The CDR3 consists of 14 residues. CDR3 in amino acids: CASSLDRGRTEAFF. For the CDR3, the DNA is TGTGCCAGCAGCCTGGACAGGGGGAGGACTGAAGCTTTCTTT.

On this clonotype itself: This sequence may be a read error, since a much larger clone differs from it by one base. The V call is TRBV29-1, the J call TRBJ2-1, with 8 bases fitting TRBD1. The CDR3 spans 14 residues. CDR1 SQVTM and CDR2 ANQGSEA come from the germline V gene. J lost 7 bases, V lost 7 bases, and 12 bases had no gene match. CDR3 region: CSAEPTRGRNEQFF. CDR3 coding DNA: TGCAGCGCTGAGCCGACCAGGGGGCGAAATGAGCAGTTCTTC.

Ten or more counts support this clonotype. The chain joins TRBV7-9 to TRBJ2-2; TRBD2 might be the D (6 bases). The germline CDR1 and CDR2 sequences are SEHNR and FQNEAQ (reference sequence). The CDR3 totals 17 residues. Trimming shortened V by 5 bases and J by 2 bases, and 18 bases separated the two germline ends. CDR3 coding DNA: TGTGCCAGCAGCCAGGGACTGCCGCGGCGAAACACCGGGGAGCTGTTTTTT. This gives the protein CASSQGLPRRNTGELFF. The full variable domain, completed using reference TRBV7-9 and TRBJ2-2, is DTGVSQNPRHKITKRGQNVTFRCDPISEHNRLYWYRQTLGQGPEFLTYFQNEAQLEKSRLLSDRFSAERPKGSFSTLEIQRTEQGDSAMYLCASSQGLPRRNTGELFFGEGSRLTVL.

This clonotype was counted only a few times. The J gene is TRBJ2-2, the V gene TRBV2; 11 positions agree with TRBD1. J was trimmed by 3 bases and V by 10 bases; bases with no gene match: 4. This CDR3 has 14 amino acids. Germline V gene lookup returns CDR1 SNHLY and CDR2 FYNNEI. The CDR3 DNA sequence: TGTGCCACGGGACAGGGGGACGACACCGGGGAGCTGTTTTTT. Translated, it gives CATGQGDDTGELFF.

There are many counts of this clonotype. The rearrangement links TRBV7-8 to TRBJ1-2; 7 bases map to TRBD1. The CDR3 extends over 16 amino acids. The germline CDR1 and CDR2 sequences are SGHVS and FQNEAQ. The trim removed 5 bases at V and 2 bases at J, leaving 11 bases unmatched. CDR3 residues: CASSAGGIRLNYGYTF. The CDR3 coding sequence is TGTGCCAGCAGCGCAGGGGGGATAAGGTTGAACTATGGCTACACCTTC.

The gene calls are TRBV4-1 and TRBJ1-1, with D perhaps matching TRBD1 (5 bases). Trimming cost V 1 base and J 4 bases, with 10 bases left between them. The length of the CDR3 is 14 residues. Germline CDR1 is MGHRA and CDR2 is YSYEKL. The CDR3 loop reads CASSQAGGGTEAFF. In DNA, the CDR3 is TGCGCCAGCAGCCAAGCCGGGGGGGGCACTGAAGCTTTCTTT.

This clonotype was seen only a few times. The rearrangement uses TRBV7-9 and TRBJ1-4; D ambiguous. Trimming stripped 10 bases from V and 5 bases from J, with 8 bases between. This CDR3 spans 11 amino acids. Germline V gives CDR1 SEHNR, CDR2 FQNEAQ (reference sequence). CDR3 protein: CAISQNEKLFF. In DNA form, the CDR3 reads TGTGCCATATCCCAGAATGAAAAACTGTTTTTT.

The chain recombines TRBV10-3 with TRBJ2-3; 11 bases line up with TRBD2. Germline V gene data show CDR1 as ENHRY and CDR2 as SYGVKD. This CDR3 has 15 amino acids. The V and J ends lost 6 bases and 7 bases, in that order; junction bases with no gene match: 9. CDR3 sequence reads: CAIRSTSGSGNTQYF. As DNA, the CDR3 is TGTGCCATCAGGTCTACTAGCGGGAGTGGGAATACGCAGTATTTT.

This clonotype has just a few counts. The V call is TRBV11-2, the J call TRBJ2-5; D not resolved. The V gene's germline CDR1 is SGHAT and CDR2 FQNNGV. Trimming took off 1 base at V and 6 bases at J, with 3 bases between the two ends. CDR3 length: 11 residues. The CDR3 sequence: CASSLGKTQYF. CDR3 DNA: TGTGCCAGCAGCTTAGGCAAGACCCAGTACTTC.

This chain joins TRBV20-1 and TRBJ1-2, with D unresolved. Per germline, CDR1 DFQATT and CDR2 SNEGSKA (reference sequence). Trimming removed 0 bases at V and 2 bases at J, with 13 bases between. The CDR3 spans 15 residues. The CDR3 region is CSARDGASKNYGYTF. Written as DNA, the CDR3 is TGCAGTGCTAGAGATGGCGCCAGCAAAAACTATGGCTACACCTTC.

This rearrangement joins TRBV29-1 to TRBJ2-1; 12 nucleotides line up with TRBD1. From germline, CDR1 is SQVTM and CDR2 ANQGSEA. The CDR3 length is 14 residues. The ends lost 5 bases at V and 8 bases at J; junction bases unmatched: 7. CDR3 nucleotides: TGCAGCGTTAAGGGGACAGGGGGCAGGGATGAGCAGTTCTTC. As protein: CSVKGTGGRDEQFF.

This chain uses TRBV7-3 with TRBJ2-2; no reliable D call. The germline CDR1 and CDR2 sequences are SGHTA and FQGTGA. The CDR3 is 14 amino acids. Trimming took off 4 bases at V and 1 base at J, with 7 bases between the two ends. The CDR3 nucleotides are TGTGCCAGCAGCTCGGACCAGAACACCGGGGAGCTGTTTTTT. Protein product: CASSSDQNTGELFF.

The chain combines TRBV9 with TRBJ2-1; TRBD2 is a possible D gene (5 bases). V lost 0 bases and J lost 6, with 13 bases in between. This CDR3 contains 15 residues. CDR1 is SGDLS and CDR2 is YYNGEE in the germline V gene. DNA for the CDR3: TGTGCCAGCAGCGTAGCGGCGGAGGACTGCAATGAGCAGTTCTTC. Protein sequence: CASSVAAEDCNEQFF.

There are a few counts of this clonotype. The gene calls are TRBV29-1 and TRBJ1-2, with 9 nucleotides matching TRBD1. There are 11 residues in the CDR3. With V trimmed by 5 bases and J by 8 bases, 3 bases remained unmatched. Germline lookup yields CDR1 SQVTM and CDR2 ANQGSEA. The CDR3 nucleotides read TGCAGCGTTAAAACAGGGGGCGGCTACACCTTC. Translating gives CSVKTGGGYTF. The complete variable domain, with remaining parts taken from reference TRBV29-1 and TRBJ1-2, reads SAVISQKPSRDICQRGTSLTIQCQVDSQVTMMFWYRQQPGQSLTLIATANQGSEATYESGFVIDKFPISRPNLTFSTLTVSNMSPEDSSIYLCSVKTGGGYTFGSGTRLTVV.